A single sample gave rise to the 18 T cell receptor beta chains below, sequenced in a study of T cells in Graves' hyperthyroidism and ophthalmopathy. The CDR3 regions of TCR beta were amplified from RNA transcripts. Initially, a first-round RT-PCR of the TCR CDR3 employed the HTBI primer set. Via MiXCR, TCRdb re-called the multiplex PCR reads, giving one row per CDR3 protein. The table records about 350,000 distinct CDR3 sequences, over 15% of them present only once. Sample: blood. The receptors come from a woman aged 18-29 years with Graves' hyperthyroidism.

This clonotype was picked up many times. The junction departs from the called germline gene at one end, perhaps through a read error. The CDR3 DNA reads TGTGCCAGCAGCCCACACGGGGGAGGGACCAACTTC. Amino acids: CASSPHGGGTNF. V gene TRBV11-2 combines with J gene TRBJ2-7, with 7 bases fitting TRBD2. CDR1 is SGHAT, CDR2 FQNNGV, per germline. The CDR3 has 12 residues. Complete variable domain (other parts from reference TRBV11-2 and TRBJ2-7): EAGVAQSPRYKIIEKRQSVAFWCNPISGHATLYWYQQILGQGPKLLIQFQNNGVVDDSQLPKDRFSAERLKGVDSTLKIQPAKLEDSAVYLCASSPHGGGTNFGPGTRLTVT.

This clonotype came up many times. The chain has TRBV2 and TRBJ1-1, with a possible D match to TRBD1 (6 bases). Germline V gene sequence: CDR1 SNHLY, CDR2 FYNNEI. V was trimmed by 3 bases and J by 5 bases, leaving 16 bases between them. The CDR3 is made up of 15 amino acids. CDR3 bases: TGTGCCAGCAGTGACCCAGGGGCAGGGAGGACTGAAGCTTTCTTT. It specifies CASSDPGAGRTEAFF. Complete variable domain (other parts from reference TRBV2 and TRBJ1-1): EPEVTQTPSHQVTQMGQEVILRCVPISNHLYFYWYRQILGQKVEFLVSFYNNEISEKSEIFDDQFSVERPDGSNFTLKIRSTKLEDSAMYFCASSDPGAGRTEAFFGQGTRLTVV.

There are many counts of this clonotype. This chain links TRBV7-2 with TRBJ2-7; tentatively, D is TRBD1 (5 bases). The CDR3 loop spans 14 amino acids. V was cut by 5 bases and J by 0 bases, with 11 bases left in between. Germline CDR1 and CDR2: SGHTA and FQGNSA. The DNA of the CDR3 is TGTGCCAGCAGCGTAAAAGGGGTCTCCTACGAGCAGTACTTC. Protein: CASSVKGVSYEQYF.

In this sample, this clonotype turned up many times. The CDR3 here is CASSYRLRGGETQYF. The CDR3 DNA follows: TGTGCCAGCAGTTACCGTTTGAGGGGGGGGGAGACCCAGTACTTC. The chain couples TRBV6-5 to TRBJ2-5; tentative D call: TRBD2 (7 bases). The CDR3 sequence is 15 residues long. From germline, CDR1 is MNHEY and CDR2 SVGAGI. The V end was cut by 2 bases, the J end by 5 bases, with 15 bases between.

The sample holds many counts of this clonotype. The CDR3 sequence: CASSPPGRELFF. CDR3 nucleotide sequence: TGTGCCAGCAGCCCCCCAGGGCGGGAGCTGTTTTTT. The chain is built from TRBV6-2 or TRBV6-3 and TRBJ2-2; TRBD1 might be the D (5 bases). The CDR3 is 12 amino acids. CDR1 and CDR2 from the germline V gene are MNHEY and SVGEGT. V was trimmed by 6 bases and J by 9 bases, leaving 11 bases between them.

This clonotype was seen at least ten times. This chain links TRBV30 with TRBJ1-2, with D uncertain. The germline V gene encodes CDR1 GTSNPN and CDR2 SVGIG (reference sequence). The CDR3 has 11 residues. Trimming removed 5 bases at V and 8 bases at J, with 12 bases between. CDR3 in DNA: TGTGCCTGGCGAGAACTGGGGGGCTACACCTTC. Its translation is CAWRELGGYTF. Looking up the rest from reference TRBV30 and TRBJ1-2 gives the full variable domain: SQTIHQWPATLVQPVGSPLSLECTVEGTSNPNLYWYRQAAGRGLQLLFYSVGIGQISSEVPQNLSASRPQDRQFILSSKKLLLSDSGFYLCAWRELGGYTFGSGTRLTVV.

This clonotype was observed many times. The chain couples TRBV11-2 to TRBJ2-5; D might be TRBD1 (6 bases). Germline values: CDR1 SGHAT, CDR2 FQNNGV. This CDR3 contains 15 residues. Trimming removed 5 bases from V and 2 bases from J, with 15 bases in between. The CDR3: CASSRKQGAQETQYF. The CDR3 DNA reads TGTGCCAGCAGCCGCAAACAGGGAGCACAAGAGACCCAGTACTTC.

This clonotype was detected ten times or more. The chain uses TRBV12-3 or TRBV12-4 and TRBJ2-5; no definite D call. CDR3 size: 13 residues. The ends were cut back, 6 bases at V and 4 bases at J, with 12 bases in the middle. The CDR3 here is CASSSGRRETQYF. CDR3 DNA sequence: TGTGCCAGCAGCTCCGGGCGGCGAGAGACCCAGTACTTC.

The chain combines TRBV12-5 with TRBJ2-3; weak D call: TRBD2 (7 bases). The germline CDR1 and CDR2 sequences are LGHNT and FRNRAP. CDR3 length: 15 residues. V lost 6 bases, J lost 3 bases, and 16 bases lay in between. Written as DNA, the CDR3 is TGTGCTAGTGGGATGGACGGGGGGCGGACAGATACGCAGTATTTT. As protein: CASGMDGGRTDTQYF.

This clonotype showed up many times. The chain carries TRBV2 and TRBJ2-3; the match to TRBD1 covers 11 bases. The V and J ends lost 4 bases and 4 bases, in that order; junction bases with no gene match: 4. The CDR3 totals 15 residues. Germline V lookup: CDR1 SNHLY, CDR2 FYNNEI. DNA of the CDR3: TGTGCCAGCAGTGGCGGGACAGGGGGGTCAGATACGCAGTATTTT. Its translation is CASSGGTGGSDTQYF.

This clonotype was seen at least ten times. The rearrangement joins TRBV5-1 to TRBJ1-1; D unclear. The V end was cut by 4 bases, the J end by 1 base, with 26 bases between. CDR3 size: 19 residues. From germline, CDR1 is SGHRS and CDR2 YFSETQ. The CDR3: CASSPGRRMDGPTNTEAFF. CDR3 in DNA: TGCGCCAGCAGCCCGGGTAGGCGAATGGACGGTCCTACGAACACTGAAGCTTTCTTT.

In its sample, this clonotype was seen many times. The J gene is TRBJ2-7, the V gene TRBV9, with 10 bases fitting TRBD2. CDR1 and CDR2 from the germline V gene are SGDLS and YYNGEE. J lost 4 bases, V lost 4 bases, and 11 bases had no gene match. The CDR3 consists of 16 residues. CDR3 amino acids: CASSLSAGTSVYEQYF. The CDR3 nucleotides are TGTGCCAGCAGCCTTTCGGCCGGGACTAGCGTTTACGAGCAGTACTTC.

This clonotype was counted between two and nine times. This sequence joins TRBV29-1 and TRBJ2-7, with 7 bases aligning to TRBD1. This CDR3 has 13 residues. Germline V gives CDR1 SQVTM, CDR2 ANQGSEA. With 5 bases clipped from V and 3 bases from J, the junction kept 7 bases outside the gene matches. CDR3 DNA: TGCAGCGTTCAGACAGGGAAGGACTACGAGCAGTACTTC. The encoded protein is CSVQTGKDYEQYF.

Ten or more counts support this clonotype. This chain links TRBV11-1 with TRBJ1-1; D remains ambiguous. The CDR3 length is 11 residues. Looked up from germline, CDR1 is SGHAT and CDR2 is FQDESV (reference sequence). The V end was cut by 5 bases, the J end by 6 bases, with 7 bases between. In DNA, the CDR3 is TGTGCCAGCAGCCCCGGTTCTGAAGCTTTCTTT. Translating it yields CASSPGSEAFF. Filled out from reference TRBV11-1 and TRBJ1-1, the complete variable domain reads EAEVAQSPRYKITEKSQAVAFWCDPISGHATLYWYRQILGQGPELLVQFQDESVVDDSQLPKDRFSAERLKGVDSTLKIQPAELGDSAMYLCASSPGSEAFFGQGTRLTVV.

The table lists this clonotype with many counts. CDR3 bases: TGTGCCAGCAGCCCTCTTATTCCCCCCGGGATGAACACTGAAGCTTTCTTT. Protein sequence: CASSPLIPPGMNTEAFF. This chain links TRBV12-3 or TRBV12-4 with TRBJ1-1, with unresolved D. The CDR3 has 17 amino acids. Trimming removed 6 bases from V and 0 bases from J, with 20 bases in between.

This clonotype appeared a few times. The chain is built from TRBV29-1 and TRBJ2-5; D may be TRBD1 (5 bases). Per the germline V gene, CDR1 is SQVTM and CDR2 is ANQGSEA. Trimming removed 1 base at V and 0 bases at J, with 9 bases between. The CDR3 is made up of 14 amino acids. The CDR3: CSVEATEYQETQYF. CDR3 DNA: TGCAGCGTTGAAGCGACAGAGTACCAAGAGACCCAGTACTTC.

In this sample, this clonotype turned up many times. The chain employs TRBV6-5 and TRBJ2-7; D might be TRBD2 (6 bases). The CDR3 consists of 14 residues. Trimming removed 6 bases from V and 4 bases from J, with 16 bases in between. Germline CDR1 reads MNHEY; CDR2 reads SVGAGI. As DNA, the CDR3 is TGTGCCAGCAGGTCCGGGGGAAGCGTATACGAGCAGTACTTC. Translated: CASRSGGSVYEQYF.

This clonotype showed up many times. V is TRBV11-2 and J is TRBJ2-7, with 7 bases aligning to TRBD1. The ends lost 7 bases at V and 1 base at J; junction bases unmatched: 10. This CDR3 contains 15 residues. Germline-derived CDR1 and CDR2 are SGHAT and FQNNGV. The CDR3 spells CASTSPGQISYEQYF. The CDR3, as DNA: TGTGCCAGCACCTCGCCGGGACAGATATCCTACGAGCAGTACTTC.